What follows are 18 T cell receptor beta chains derived from one specimen sequenced in a study of cytomegalovirus exposure and HLA in healthy donors. PCR employed 60 Vbeta and 13 Jbeta primers. Repertoires were generated with immunoSEQ multiplex PCR, while TCRdb's copy carries only in-frame clones and drops some. The sample records 100,000 to 150,000 clones, 65% to 80% being singletons. The sample taken for sequencing was PBMCs. The receptor set was obtained from a man aged 25 to 40 in good health and CMV-seronegative.

The V and J genes are TRBV4-3 and TRBJ2-1; TRBD2 aligns across 12 bases. This CDR3 comprises 15 residues. Per germline, CDR1 LGHNA and CDR2 YSLEER. Trimming cost V 3 bases and J 9 bases; bases outside gene matches: 6. CDR3 sequence (DNA): TGCGCCAGCAGCCACTCTAGCGGGGGGGCCGCTGAGCAGTTCTTC. This sequence encodes CASSHSSGGAAEQFF.

The chain joins TRBV7-3 to TRBJ1-6, with TRBD1 as a possible D gene (5 bases). V lost 2 bases, J lost 9 bases, and 17 bases lay in between. This CDR3 is 16 amino acids long. Germline V CDR1 and CDR2: SGHTA, FQGTGA. CDR3 loop: CASSLQGSRVGSPLHF. The CDR3 region has the DNA TGTGCCAGCAGCTTACAAGGTAGCAGGGTTGGTTCACCCCTCCACTTT.

This chain uses TRBV27 with TRBJ1-5; 7 bases are a match to TRBD1. CDR1 and CDR2 from the germline V gene are MNHEY and SMNVEV (reference sequence). This CDR3 spans 16 amino acids. The junction had 10 bases not matched to a gene; V was cut back by 8 bases and J by 0 bases. The CDR3 nucleotides read TGTGCCAGCGGACCTTGGGACAGCCATAGCAATCAGCCCCAGCATTTT. Residues: CASGPWDSHSNQPQHF.

The chain is built from TRBV28 and TRBJ1-1; a weak D match, TRBD1 (6 bases). Germline CDR1 is MDHEN and CDR2 is SYDVKM. Deletions cut 6 bases from V and 0 bases from J, with 20 bases between. This CDR3 is built from 17 residues. Written as DNA, the CDR3 is TGTGCCAGCAGGTCACAGGGCTTGGTTCTTTTGAACACTGAAGCTTTCTTT. This encodes CASRSQGLVLLNTEAFF.

CDR3 sequence (DNA): TGTGCCAGCAGGAGGGACTACAGTAGCACAGATACGCAGTATTTT. This translates into CASRRDYSSTDTQYF. The chain is built from TRBV7-2 and TRBJ2-3; 7 positions match TRBD2. Germline-derived CDR1 and CDR2 are SGHTA and FQGNSA. After removal of 6 bases from V and 0 bases from J, the junction contained 6 bases not matched to a gene. The CDR3 totals 15 residues.

This sequence joins TRBV7-2 and TRBJ1-4; 8 nucleotides match TRBD1. The CDR3 has 14 amino acids. Germline V gene sequence: CDR1 SGHTA, CDR2 FQGNSA. The ends lost 3 bases at V and 8 bases at J; junction bases unmatched: 5. The DNA of the CDR3 is TGTGCCAGCAGCTTCCAGGGGGCAGGAGAAAAACTGTTTTTT. It yields the protein CASSFQGAGEKLFF.

The V call is TRBV5-6, the J call TRBJ2-7; TRBD2 might be the D (6 bases). This CDR3 has 14 residues. Deletions cut 4 bases from V and 6 bases from J, with 17 bases between. CDR1 SGHDT and CDR2 YYEEEE come from the germline V gene. CDR3 coding DNA: TGTGCCAGCAGCCCAATGGAGGGAGTAGGCGAGCAGTACTTC. Protein sequence: CASSPMEGVGEQYF.

V is TRBV27 and J is TRBJ2-7, with D perhaps matching TRBD2 (6 bases). This CDR3 is 14 amino acids long. The V end lost 5 bases, the J end lost 5 bases, and 16 bases lay between the germline ends. CDR1 and CDR2 (germline): MNHEY, SMNVEV (reference sequence). The CDR3: CASSPKWGGDEQYF. The CDR3 region has the DNA TGTGCCAGCAGTCCCAAGTGGGGAGGAGACGAGCAGTACTTC.

The CDR3 loop reads CASSTGQATTGELFF. DNA of the CDR3: TGTGCCAGCAGTACAGGACAGGCCACCACCGGGGAGCTGTTTTTT. This sequence joins TRBV27 and TRBJ2-2, with 7 bases matching TRBD1. Germline loops: CDR1 MNHEY, CDR2 SMNVEV (reference sequence). V was pared by 5 bases and J by 4 bases, with 7 bases of the junction left unmatched. The CDR3 runs 15 residues.

This chain uses TRBV7-2 with TRBJ2-7, with 8 positions matching TRBD2. CDR1 and CDR2 (germline): SGHTA, FQGNSA. V was pared by 1 base and J by 4 bases, with 9 bases of the junction left unmatched. The length of the CDR3 is 16 residues. CDR3 bases: TGTGCCAGCAGCTTAGTCCGGGCGGGGGGAAAATACGAGCAGTACTTC. It is translated as CASSLVRAGGKYEQYF.

The V call is TRBV27, the J call TRBJ2-1, with 10 bases matching TRBD2. The CDR3 sequence is 17 residues long. Per germline, CDR1 MNHEY and CDR2 SMNVEV (reference sequence). Losses at the gene ends were 5 bases for V and 1 base for J; bases not matched to a gene: 8. The CDR3 nucleotides read TGTGCCAGCAGTGCCCCGGCTAGCGGGGGTTCCTACAATGAGCAGTTCTTC. Residues: CASSAPASGGSYNEQFF.

This chain links TRBV28 with TRBJ2-2; D unresolved. Germline assignment: CDR1 MDHEN and CDR2 SYDVKM. The V and J ends lost 9 bases and 2 bases respectively, with 10 bases between them. The CDR3 runs 13 residues. This CDR3 reads CASQYSNTGELFF. The CDR3 nucleotides are TGTGCCAGTCAATACTCTAACACCGGGGAGCTGTTTTTT.

The chain carries TRBV7-2 and TRBJ1-2; tentative D call: TRBD1 (5 bases). Germline CDR1 is SGHTA and CDR2 is FQGNSA. The ends were cut back, 6 bases at V and 4 bases at J, with 9 bases in the middle. CDR3 length: 12 residues. Written as DNA, the CDR3 is TGTGCCAGCAGGGGGACTGTCTATGGCTACACCTTC. It encodes CASRGTVYGYTF.

The rearrangement links TRBV9 to TRBJ1-2; possibly TRBD1 for D (6 bases). The CDR3 covers 15 residues. Per the germline V gene, CDR1 is SGDLS and CDR2 is YYNGEE. Between the trimmed V and J ends, which lost 0 bases and 3 bases, there was a span of 12 bases. In DNA form, the CDR3 reads TGTGCCAGCAGCGTAGCTACAGGGACACACTATGGCTACACCTTC. This encodes CASSVATGTHYGYTF.

The rearrangement links TRBV6-7 to TRBJ1-1, with TRBD1 matching over 7 bases. TRBV6-7 is an ORF, and what it does is uncertain. The CDR3 runs to 14 residues. With V trimmed by 6 bases and J by 8 bases, 12 bases remained unmatched. The CDR3 loop reads CASRERQGLSEAFF. CDR3 DNA: TGTGCCAGCAGGGAGAGACAGGGTTTATCAGAAGCTTTCTTT.

This clone turned up a few times. The chain carries TRBV29-1 and TRBJ1-1; the match to TRBD1 covers 9 bases. The CDR3 sequence is 14 residues long. The V and J ends lost 4 bases and 0 bases, in that order; junction bases with no gene match: 3. CDR1 SQVTM and CDR2 ANQGSEA come from the germline V gene. The CDR3 bases are TGCAGCGTTGGACAGGGGGGTATGAACACTGAAGCTTTCTTT. Amino acid sequence: CSVGQGGMNTEAFF.

The CDR3 DNA follows: TGTGCCAGCAGCGTATCTGGACGGACTCAAGAGACCCAGTACTTC. Protein sequence: CASSVSGRTQETQYF. The gene calls are TRBV9 and TRBJ2-5; tentatively, D is TRBD2 (5 bases). V was trimmed by 1 base and J by 2 bases, leaving 12 bases between them. CDR1 SGDLS and CDR2 YYNGEE come from the germline V gene. CDR3 length equals 15 residues.

The chain joins TRBV2 to TRBJ2-7, with 10 bases fitting TRBD1. V lost 1 base and J lost 3; bases outside the gene matches: 6. Germline assignment: CDR1 SNHLY and CDR2 FYNNEI. This CDR3 comprises 16 residues. This CDR3 reads CASSEGTGTGVYEQYF. The CDR3 DNA reads as TGTGCCAGCAGTGAAGGGACCGGGACAGGGGTCTACGAGCAGTACTTC.